The 26 T cell receptor beta chains below were found in one sample sequenced in a study of T cell clones after liver transplantation. Sequencing was performed with immunoSEQ multiplex PCR; in TCRdb, only in-frame clones are kept and a portion is missing. The sample contains 50,000 to 60,000 clones, 70% to 75% of which appear only once. This sample comprised CD4+ T cells from blood, obtained at the 22-month timepoint. These receptors were taken from a human patient who received a liver transplant. Some T cells may be graft donor cells.

The V gene is TRBV6-1, the J gene TRBJ2-5; no clear D gene. Germline CDR1 and CDR2: MNHNS and SASEGT. The CDR3 is 15 residues long. The germline V and J ends were trimmed by 1 base and 5 bases, with 14 bases remaining between them. The CDR3 sequence is CASSEGVGNWETQYF. CDR3 bases: TGTGCCAGCAGTGAAGGGGTGGGTAACTGGGAGACCCAGTACTTC.

The chain couples TRBV5-1 to TRBJ2-3, with unresolved D. V was trimmed by 0 bases and J by 4 bases, leaving 9 bases between them. The germline gives CDR1 SGHRS, CDR2 YFSETQ. The CDR3 consists of 14 residues. The CDR3 loop reads CASSLVGFPDTQYF. CDR3 coding DNA: TGCGCCAGCAGCTTGGTGGGGTTCCCAGATACGCAGTATTTT. The full variable domain, completed using reference TRBV5-1 and TRBJ2-3, is KAGVTQTPRYLIKTRGQQVTLSCSPISGHRSVSWYQQTPGQGLQFLFEYFSETQRNKGNFPGRFSGRQFSNSRSEMNVSTLELGDSALYLCASSLVGFPDTQYFGPGTRLTVL.

This clone was counted between two and nine times. The chain employs TRBV30 and TRBJ1-3, with TRBD1 matching 7 bases. The CDR3 contains 15 residues. Germline CDR1 and CDR2: GTSNPN and SVGIG (reference sequence). J lost 0 bases, V lost 5 bases, and 7 bases had no gene match. The CDR3 protein is CAWGPGQFSGNTIYF. The CDR3 DNA reads as TGTGCCTGGGGACCGGGACAGTTCTCTGGAAACACCATATATTTT.

The CDR3 region has the DNA TGTGCCAGCAGCTTGTCCGCGGGGGGCAATCAGCCCCAGCATTTT. This sequence encodes CASSLSAGGNQPQHF. The chain has TRBV5-5 and TRBJ1-5; a possible D gene is TRBD1 (5 bases). CDR3 size: 15 residues. With 1 base removed from V and 2 bases from J, the gap between germline ends came to 10 bases. Looked up from germline, CDR1 is SGHKS and CDR2 is YYEKEE (reference sequence).

This rearrangement joins TRBV7-8 to TRBJ2-2, with D possibly matching TRBD1 (6 bases). Per the germline V gene, CDR1 is SGHVS and CDR2 is FQNEAQ. Deletions cut 5 bases from V and 3 bases from J, with 19 bases between. The CDR3 is made up of 17 amino acids. CDR3 nucleotides: TGTGCCAGCAGCCCTACAACCTTCAGGGGAGACACCGGGGAGCTGTTTTTT. Encoded protein: CASSPTTFRGDTGELFF.

This chain links TRBV18 with TRBJ2-7, with D possibly being TRBD1 (5 bases). Germline V gene sequence: CDR1 KGHSH, CDR2 LQKENI. There are 13 residues in the CDR3. V was trimmed by 3 bases and J by 4 bases, leaving 10 bases between them. The CDR3 reads CASSPSTEYEQYF. CDR3 nucleotide sequence: TGTGCCAGCTCACCCTCGACAGAGTACGAGCAGTACTTC.

The gene calls are TRBV11-2 and TRBJ2-1; D might be TRBD1 (6 bases). The CDR3 is 17 amino acids. Germline loops: CDR1 SGHAT, CDR2 FQNNGV. Trimming pared 4 bases from V and 8 bases from J, leaving 24 bases between. The CDR3 DNA sequence: TGTGCCAGCAGCTCCGCCCCCTCCGGGACACTTCGGGATGAGCAGTTCTTC. This codes for CASSSAPSGTLRDEQFF.

There are a few counts of this clone. The chain couples TRBV9 to TRBJ2-2, with 7 bases identical to TRBD2. J lost 4 bases, V lost 4 bases, and 10 bases had no gene match. CDR1 is SGDLS and CDR2 is YYNGEE in the germline V gene. The CDR3 is made up of 16 amino acids. CDR3 protein: CASSPASGAFTGELFF. The CDR3 DNA reads TGTGCCAGCAGCCCAGCTAGCGGAGCCTTCACCGGGGAGCTGTTTTTT.

The rearrangement uses TRBV10-3 and TRBJ1-2, with TRBD1 as a possible D gene (6 bases). Per the germline V gene, CDR1 is ENHRY and CDR2 is SYGVKD. V shed 2 bases and J shed 4 bases, with 14 bases lying between them. CDR3 length equals 15 residues. The CDR3 DNA sequence: TGTGCCATCAGTGAGGGGGGCAGGGTCGCCTATGGCTACACCTTC. Residues: CAISEGGRVAYGYTF.

This chain uses TRBV9 with TRBJ1-1; D unresolved. In germline, CDR1 is SGDLS, CDR2 YYNGEE. Trimming stripped 3 bases from V and 2 bases from J, with 14 bases between. CDR3 size: 15 residues. The CDR3 is CASSALPQKNTEAFF. The CDR3 region has the DNA TGTGCCAGCAGCGCCCTGCCTCAGAAAAACACTGAAGCTTTCTTT.

The chain has TRBV11-3 and TRBJ2-4; maybe TRBD1 (8 bases). Deletions cut 3 bases from V and 2 bases from J, with 17 bases between. The germline V gene encodes CDR1 SGHNT and CDR2 YENEEA. CDR3 length equals 17 residues. CDR3 DNA: TGTGCCAGCAGCTTCGGATTACAGGGGGGGACCAAAAACATTCAGTACTTC. It specifies CASSFGLQGGTKNIQYF.

The sample holds a few counts of this clone. V gene TRBV28 combines with J gene TRBJ1-2; tentative D call: TRBD1 (6 bases). This CDR3 contains 13 residues. Germline CDR1 reads MDHEN; CDR2 reads SYDVKM. The V end was cut by 6 bases, the J end by 7 bases, with 15 bases between. CDR3 DNA: TGTGCCAGCAGACGACAGGACAGATCTGGCTACACCTTC. Its protein is CASRRQDRSGYTF.

The V call is TRBV11-2, the J call TRBJ2-3; D is unresolved. This CDR3 has 14 amino acids. Germline CDR1 SGHAT, CDR2 FQNNGV. V shed 0 bases and J shed 6 bases, with 10 bases lying between them. The CDR3 DNA sequence: TGTGCCAGCAGCTTAGATTCCGCCCCGGATACGCAGTATTTT. Translated, it gives CASSLDSAPDTQYF. Filled out from reference TRBV11-2 and TRBJ2-3, the complete variable domain reads EAGVAQSPRYKIIEKRQSVAFWCNPISGHATLYWYQQILGQGPKLLIQFQNNGVVDDSQLPKDRFSAERLKGVDSTLKIQPAKLEDSAVYLCASSLDSAPDTQYFGPGTRLTVL.

The J gene is TRBJ1-1, the V gene TRBV6-5; unclear D gene. The CDR3 extends over 14 amino acids. Germline loops: CDR1 MNHEY, CDR2 SVGAGI. The V end lost 7 bases, the J end lost 1 base, and 13 bases lay between the germline ends. DNA of the CDR3: TGTGCCAGCATCCTCCGCATAGGGAACACTGAAGCTTTCTTT. Residues: CASILRIGNTEAFF.

The V call is TRBV4-1, the J call TRBJ2-5, with a possible D match to TRBD1 (5 bases). The CDR3 totals 14 residues. Trimming left V 2 bases short and J 2 bases short, with 9 bases between. Germline assignment: CDR1 MGHRA and CDR2 YSYEKL. CDR3 in amino acids: CASSQQQVQETQYF. The CDR3 DNA sequence: TGCGCCAGCAGCCAACAACAGGTACAAGAGACCCAGTACTTC.

This clone was found a few times. The chain joins TRBV4-1 to TRBJ1-4; TRBD1 aligns across 7 bases. The CDR3 has 16 residues. In germline, CDR1 is MGHRA, CDR2 YSYEKL. Unmatched junction bases numbered 12, after V lost 4 bases and J lost 7 bases. The CDR3 is CASSRTGDLSGEKLFF. CDR3 in DNA: TGCGCCAGCAGCCGGACAGGCGACCTCTCGGGTGAAAAACTGTTTTTT.

A few counts support this clone. The rearrangement links TRBV7-2 to TRBJ1-5, with D maybe TRBD1 (5 bases). The germline V gene has CDR1 SGHTA and CDR2 FQGNSA. Trimming took off 5 bases at V and 3 bases at J, with 8 bases between the two ends. CDR3 length: 13 amino acids. The CDR3 loop reads CASSRDPNQPQHF. The CDR3 DNA follows: TGTGCCAGCAGCAGGGACCCCAATCAGCCCCAGCATTTT.

The gene calls are TRBV6-1 and TRBJ1-6, with 7 bases identical to TRBD1. Germline V gene data show CDR1 as MNHNS and CDR2 as SASEGT. There are 16 residues in the CDR3. J lost 7 bases, V lost 2 bases, and 8 bases had no gene match. CDR3 in amino acids: CASSEILTGLNSPLHF. Here the CDR3 DNA reads TGTGCCAGCAGTGAAATACTGACAGGGTTAAATTCACCCCTCCACTTT.

This clone was counted between two and nine times. The chain couples TRBV18 to TRBJ1-3; D is unclear. Between the trimmed V and J ends, which lost 0 bases and 3 bases, there was a span of 15 bases. The CDR3 extends over 17 amino acids. CDR1 is KGHSH and CDR2 is LQKENI in the germline V gene. The CDR3 DNA follows: TGTGCCAGCTCACCACCGAATCAGGTTCCCGTTGGAAACACCATATATTTT. This codes for CASSPPNQVPVGNTIYF.

The chain carries TRBV28 and TRBJ1-5; no firm D call. The V and J ends lost 3 bases and 9 bases respectively, with 12 bases between them. Germline V gene sequence: CDR1 MDHEN, CDR2 SYDVKM. The CDR3 runs to 13 residues. As DNA, the CDR3 is TGTGCCAGCAGTTTTCGGCCGAGGGTGCCCCAGCATTTT. Its translation is CASSFRPRVPQHF.

CDR3 nucleotides: TGTGCCAGCAGTTACCTGGGCAGGGAGCTGTTTTTT. It specifies CASSYLGRELFF. J is TRBJ2-2 and V is TRBV6-6, with D hard to call. With 2 bases removed from V and 9 bases from J, the gap between germline ends came to 7 bases. This CDR3 region has 12 residues. CDR1 is MNHNY and CDR2 is SVGAGI in the germline V gene (reference sequence).

In its sample, this clone was seen a few times. J is TRBJ2-7 and V is TRBV4-2; no clear D gene. The ends were cut back, 0 bases at V and 0 bases at J, with 9 bases in the middle. The CDR3 extends over 15 amino acids. Germline CDR1 LGHNA, CDR2 YNFKEQ. This chain's CDR3 is CASSQDGQLSYEQYF. Here the CDR3 DNA reads TGTGCCAGCAGCCAAGACGGTCAGCTCTCCTACGAGCAGTACTTC.

The genes are TRBV27 and TRBJ2-5; D gene uncertain. This CDR3 is built from 13 residues. Looked up from germline, CDR1 is MNHEY and CDR2 is SMNVEV (reference sequence). V was clipped by 6 bases and J by 0 bases, with 8 bases between them. This CDR3 is CASSPRYQETQYF. CDR3 coding DNA: TGTGCCAGCAGCCCCCGGTACCAAGAGACCCAGTACTTC.

The chain links TRBV7-9 to TRBJ2-5; TRBD1 matches at 10 bases. With 5 bases clipped from V and 9 bases from J, the junction kept 9 bases outside the gene matches. This CDR3 region has 14 residues. Germline V CDR1 and CDR2: SEHNR, FQNEAQ (reference sequence). For the CDR3, the DNA is TGTGCCAGCAGCCGTCAGACAGGGGGCTCGTCCCAGTACTTC. Translating it yields CASSRQTGGSSQYF.

This rearrangement joins TRBV5-1 to TRBJ2-5; 7 bases agree with TRBD2. The germline V gene encodes CDR1 SGHRS and CDR2 YFSETQ. There are 16 residues in the CDR3. V shed 4 bases, J shed 2 bases, and the junction held 11 bases outside the gene matches. CDR3 sequence: CASSQVVGGGQETQYF. The CDR3 DNA sequence: TGCGCCAGCAGCCAGGTGGTGGGCGGGGGACAAGAGACCCAGTACTTC.

With respect to this clone: The sample carries other DNA sequences with the same CDR3. This chain connects TRBV7-2 to TRBJ2-7; 10 bases align to TRBD2. V was pared by 0 bases and J by 4 bases, with 3 bases of the junction left unmatched. Germline CDR1 is SGHTA and CDR2 is FQGNSA. CDR3 length: 15 amino acids. The CDR3 DNA follows: TGTGCCAGCAGCTTAGCTCCACTAGCGGGGTACGAGCAGTACTTC. This gives the protein CASSLAPLAGYEQYF.